A selection of T cell receptor beta chains follows, all from one sample in a study of Graves' ophthalmopathy and Graves' hyperthyroidism. TCRdb re-called the multiplex PCR reads through MiXCR, storing one row per CDR3 protein. Here the sample spans 600,000 to 950,000 distinct CDR3 sequences, 40% being singletons. Sequenced: peripheral blood. All receptors derive from an adult man with Graves' ophthalmopathy. Both conserved end residues are part of each CDR3.

length: 16
V: TRBV19
J: TRBJ1-2
CDR3: CASSIALGTEGYGYTF

length: 16
V: TRBV7-9
J: TRBJ1-5
CDR3: CASIRSGTGMNQPQHF

length: 16
V: TRBV5-8
J: TRBJ2-5
CDR3: CASSLDVGQGGGTQYF

length: 14
V: TRBV7-2
J: TRBJ1-1
CDR3: CASSYRDSNTEAFF

length: 13
V: TRBV6-2/TRBV6-3
J: TRBJ1-6
CDR3: CATHLQINSPLHF

length: 14
V: TRBV9
J: TRBJ1-6
CDR3: CASSDGTVDSPLHF

length: 15
V: TRBV9
J: TRBJ2-3
CDR3: CASSVAGASADTQYF

length: 13
V: TRBV20-1
J: TRBJ2-7
CDR3: CSARDLARHEQYF

length: 13
V: TRBV6-5
J: TRBJ1-3
CDR3: CATSYSSRNTIYF

length: 12
V: TRBV7-9
J: TRBJ1-2
CDR3: CASSSRTYGYTF

length: 16
V: TRBV20-1
J: TRBJ2-5
CDR3: CSARAGDGTNEETQYF

length: 13
V: TRBV7-2
J: TRBJ2-6
CDR3: CASSPQWANVLTF

length: 15
V: TRBV20-1
J: TRBJ2-5
CDR3: CSARDRALGKETQYF

length: 16
V: TRBV7-9
J: TRBJ1-3
CDR3: CASSLRTGTGGNTIYF

length: 21
V: TRBV24-1
J: TRBJ1-6
CDR3: CATSDLNRGLSRVSYNSPLHF

length: 15
V: TRBV25-1
J: TRBJ2-5
CDR3: CASNTGGIGGETQYF